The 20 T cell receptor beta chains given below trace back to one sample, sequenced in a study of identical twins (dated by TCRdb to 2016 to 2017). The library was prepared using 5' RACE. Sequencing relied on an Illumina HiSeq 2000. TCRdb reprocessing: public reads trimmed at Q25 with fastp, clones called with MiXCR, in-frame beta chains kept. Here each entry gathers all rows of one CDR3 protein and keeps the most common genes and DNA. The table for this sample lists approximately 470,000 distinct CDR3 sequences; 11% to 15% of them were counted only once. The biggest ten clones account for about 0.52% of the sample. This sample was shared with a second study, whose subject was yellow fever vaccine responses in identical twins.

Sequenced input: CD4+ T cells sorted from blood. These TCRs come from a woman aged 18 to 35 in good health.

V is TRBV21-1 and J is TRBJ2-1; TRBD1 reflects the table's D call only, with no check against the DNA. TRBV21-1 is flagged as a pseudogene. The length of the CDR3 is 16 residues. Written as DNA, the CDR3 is TGTGCCAGCAGCATCCTGTCACCTAGCTCCTACAATGAGCAGTTCTTC. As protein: CASSILSPSSYNEQFF.

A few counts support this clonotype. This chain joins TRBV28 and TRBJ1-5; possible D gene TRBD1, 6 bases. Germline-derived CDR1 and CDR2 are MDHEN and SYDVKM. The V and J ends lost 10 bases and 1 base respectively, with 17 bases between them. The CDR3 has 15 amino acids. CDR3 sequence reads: CAIMGGRVSNQPQHF. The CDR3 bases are TGTGCCATCATGGGGGGCAGGGTGAGCAATCAGCCCCAGCATTTT. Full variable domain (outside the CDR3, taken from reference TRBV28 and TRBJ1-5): DVKVTQSSRYLVKRTGEKVFLECVQDMDHENMFWYRQDPGLGLRLIYFSYDVKMKEKGDIPEGYSVSREKKERFSLILESASTNQTSMYLCAIMGGRVSNQPQHFGDGTRLSIL.

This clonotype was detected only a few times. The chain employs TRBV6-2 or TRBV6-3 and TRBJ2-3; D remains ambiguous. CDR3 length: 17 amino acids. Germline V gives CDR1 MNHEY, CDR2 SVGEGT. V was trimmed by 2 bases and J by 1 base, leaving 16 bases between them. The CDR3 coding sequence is TGTGCCAGCAGTTACCCCTCTAAGTCGGTGGGCACAGATACGCAGTATTTT. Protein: CASSYPSKSVGTDTQYF.

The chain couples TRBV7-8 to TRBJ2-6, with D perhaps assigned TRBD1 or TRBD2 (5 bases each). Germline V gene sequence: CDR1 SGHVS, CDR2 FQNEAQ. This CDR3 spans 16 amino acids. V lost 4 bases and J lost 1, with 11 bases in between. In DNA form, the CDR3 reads TGTGCCAGCAGCTACAGCGGACATTCTGGGGCCAACGTCCTGACTTTC. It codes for CASSYSGHSGANVLTF.

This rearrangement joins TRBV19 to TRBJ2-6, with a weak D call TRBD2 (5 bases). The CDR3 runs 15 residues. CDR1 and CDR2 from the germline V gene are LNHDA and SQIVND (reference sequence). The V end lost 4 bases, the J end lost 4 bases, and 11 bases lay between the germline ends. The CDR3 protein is CASSNGISGANVLTF. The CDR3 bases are TGTGCCAGTAGTAACGGGATTTCAGGGGCCAACGTCCTGACTTTC.

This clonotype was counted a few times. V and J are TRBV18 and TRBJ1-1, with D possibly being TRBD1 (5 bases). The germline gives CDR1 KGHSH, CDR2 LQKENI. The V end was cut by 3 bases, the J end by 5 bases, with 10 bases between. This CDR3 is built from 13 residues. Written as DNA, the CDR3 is TGTGCCAGCTCACCCCCGGGACGGACTGAAGCTTTCTTT. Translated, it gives CASSPPGRTEAFF.

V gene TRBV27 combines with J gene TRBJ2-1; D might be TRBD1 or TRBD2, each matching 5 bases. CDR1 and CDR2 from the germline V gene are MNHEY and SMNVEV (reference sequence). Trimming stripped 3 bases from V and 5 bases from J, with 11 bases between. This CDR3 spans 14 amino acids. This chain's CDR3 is CASSFRRGNNEQFF. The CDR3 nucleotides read TGTGCCAGCAGTTTCCGTCGGGGCAACAATGAGCAGTTCTTC.

The CDR3 DNA reads as TGTGCCATCAGTGTAACTAGCGGGGCCGGTCCAGATACGCAGTATTTT. This codes for CAISVTSGAGPDTQYF. The rearrangement joins TRBV10-3 to TRBJ2-3; 10 positions agree with TRBD2. Germline loops: CDR1 ENHRY, CDR2 SYGVKD. V lost 4 bases to trimming and J lost 4 bases; unmatched junction nucleotides: 8. CDR3 size: 16 residues.

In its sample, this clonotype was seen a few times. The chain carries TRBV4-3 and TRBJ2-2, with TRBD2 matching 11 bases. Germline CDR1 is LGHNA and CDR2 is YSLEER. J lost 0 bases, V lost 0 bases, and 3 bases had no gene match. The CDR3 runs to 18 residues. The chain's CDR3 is CASSQELAGAANTGELFF. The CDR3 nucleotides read TGCGCCAGCAGCCAAGAACTAGCGGGAGCCGCGAACACCGGGGAGCTGTTTTTT.

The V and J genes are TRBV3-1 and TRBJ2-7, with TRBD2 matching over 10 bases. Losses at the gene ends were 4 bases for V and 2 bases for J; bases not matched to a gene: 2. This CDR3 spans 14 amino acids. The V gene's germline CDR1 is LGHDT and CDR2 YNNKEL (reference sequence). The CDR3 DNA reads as TGTGCCAGCAGCCTACTAGCGGGAACCTACGAGCAGTACTTC. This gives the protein CASSLLAGTYEQYF.

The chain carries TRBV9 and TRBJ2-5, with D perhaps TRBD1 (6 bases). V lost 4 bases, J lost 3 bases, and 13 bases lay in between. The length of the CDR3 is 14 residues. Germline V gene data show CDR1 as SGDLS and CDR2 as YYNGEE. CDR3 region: CASSPQDRKETQYF. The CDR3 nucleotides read TGTGCCAGCAGCCCTCAGGACAGAAAAGAGACCCAGTACTTC.

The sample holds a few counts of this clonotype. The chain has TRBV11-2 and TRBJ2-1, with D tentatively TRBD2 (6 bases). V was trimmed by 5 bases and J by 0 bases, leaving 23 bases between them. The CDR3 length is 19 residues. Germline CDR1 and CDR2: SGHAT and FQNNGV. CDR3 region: CASSTTGSGSSHSYNEQFF. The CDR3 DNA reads TGTGCCAGCAGCACTACAGGCTCCGGGAGCTCACACTCCTACAATGAGCAGTTCTTC.

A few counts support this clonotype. Here the CDR3 reads CATSLLPGQGNNEQFF. The DNA for the CDR3 is TGTGCCACCAGCTTATTACCGGGACAGGGGAACAATGAGCAGTTCTTC. The rearrangement links TRBV15 to TRBJ2-1; TRBD1 agrees at 10 bases. CDR1 and CDR2 (germline): LNHNV, YYDKDF (reference sequence). The CDR3 has 16 amino acids. Trimming cost V 5 bases and J 5 bases; bases outside gene matches: 9.

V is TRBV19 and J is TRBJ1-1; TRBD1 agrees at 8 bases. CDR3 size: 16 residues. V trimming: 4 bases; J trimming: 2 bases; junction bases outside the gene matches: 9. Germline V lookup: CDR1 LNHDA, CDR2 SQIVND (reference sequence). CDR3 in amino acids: CASSTDRGWGNTEAFF. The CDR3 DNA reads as TGTGCCAGTAGTACCGACAGGGGCTGGGGAAACACTGAAGCTTTCTTT.

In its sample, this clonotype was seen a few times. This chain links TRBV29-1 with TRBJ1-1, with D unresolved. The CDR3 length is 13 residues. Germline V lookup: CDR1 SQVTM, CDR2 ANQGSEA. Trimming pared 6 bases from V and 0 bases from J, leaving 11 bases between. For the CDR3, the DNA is TGCAGCGTGTTCGGCGAATTGAACACTGAAGCTTTCTTT. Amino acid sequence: CSVFGELNTEAFF.

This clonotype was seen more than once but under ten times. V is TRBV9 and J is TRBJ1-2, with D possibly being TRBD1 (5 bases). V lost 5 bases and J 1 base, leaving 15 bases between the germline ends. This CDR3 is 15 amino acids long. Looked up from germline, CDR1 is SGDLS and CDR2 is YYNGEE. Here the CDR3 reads CASRLRDGNNYGYTF. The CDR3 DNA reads TGTGCCAGCAGACTGCGGGACGGCAATAACTATGGCTACACCTTC.

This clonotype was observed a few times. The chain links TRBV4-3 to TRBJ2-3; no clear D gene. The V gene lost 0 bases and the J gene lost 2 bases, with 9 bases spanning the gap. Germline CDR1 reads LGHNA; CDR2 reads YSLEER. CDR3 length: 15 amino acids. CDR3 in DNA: TGCGCCAGCAGCCAAGACGGCAGACTCACAGATACGCAGTATTTT. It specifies CASSQDGRLTDTQYF.

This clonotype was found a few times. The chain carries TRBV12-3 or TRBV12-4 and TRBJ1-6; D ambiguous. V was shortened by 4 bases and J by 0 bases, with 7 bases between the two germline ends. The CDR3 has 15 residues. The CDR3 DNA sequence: TGTGCCAGCAGTTCTCGGAGCTCCTATAATTCACCCCTCCACTTT. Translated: CASSSRSSYNSPLHF.

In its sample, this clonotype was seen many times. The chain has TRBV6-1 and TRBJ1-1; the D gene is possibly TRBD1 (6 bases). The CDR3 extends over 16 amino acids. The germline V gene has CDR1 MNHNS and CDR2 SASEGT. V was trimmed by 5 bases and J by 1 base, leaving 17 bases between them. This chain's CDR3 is CASSPLGGRGNTEAFF. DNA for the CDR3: TGTGCCAGCAGTCCCCTAGGGGGACGCGGGAACACTGAAGCTTTCTTT.

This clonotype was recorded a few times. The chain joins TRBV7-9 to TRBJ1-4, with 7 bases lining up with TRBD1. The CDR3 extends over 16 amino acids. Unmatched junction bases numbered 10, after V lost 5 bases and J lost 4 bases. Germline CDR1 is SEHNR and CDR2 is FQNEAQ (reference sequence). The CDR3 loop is CASSRQDTGDNEKLFF. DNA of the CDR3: TGTGCCAGCAGCAGACAGGACACAGGGGATAATGAAAAACTGTTTTTT. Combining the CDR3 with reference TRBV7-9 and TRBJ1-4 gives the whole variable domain DTGVSQNPRHKITKRGQNVTFRCDPISEHNRLYWYRQTLGQGPEFLTYFQNEAQLEKSRLLSDRFSAERPKGSFSTLEIQRTEQGDSAMYLCASSRQDTGDNEKLFFGSGTQLSVL.